The 3 T cell receptor beta chains in this list originate from one sample, sequenced in a study of blood T cell repertoires in COVID-19. Profiled with immunoSEQ multiplex PCR; TCRdb holds only in-frame clones, not every one. The repertoire holds 95,000 to 150,000 clones, 88% seen once, with almost 0.9% in the top ten. Input material: peripheral blood. The receptor set was obtained from a woman aged 50 to 60 with active or convalescent COVID-19.

The CDR3 coding sequence is TGTGCCAGCAGCCTTAGCGGGGGGCTGGGGTACAATGAGCAGTTCTTC. It yields the protein CASSLSGGLGYNEQFF. This chain joins TRBV7-2 and TRBJ2-1, with 10 bases matching TRBD2. Germline V lookup: CDR1 SGHTA, CDR2 FQGNSA. V lost 5 bases to trimming and J lost 4 bases; unmatched junction nucleotides: 8. The CDR3 runs 16 residues.

This clone was picked up one time. The J gene is TRBJ2-1, the V gene TRBV7-2; 7 bases agree with TRBD1. The CDR3 is 15 amino acids. Trimming removed 5 bases from V and 2 bases from J; junction bases left unmatched: 6. CDR1 is SGHTA and CDR2 is FQGNSA in the germline V gene. CDR3 in DNA: TGTGCCAGCAGCCTCTCTCAGGGGGCCTACAATGAGCAGTTCTTC. It is translated as CASSLSQGAYNEQFF.

The CDR3 here is CATLVEPNSPLHF. CDR3 coding DNA: TGTGCCACCCTAGTGGAGCCAAATTCACCCCTCCACTTT. The chain recombines TRBV2 with TRBJ1-6; D call uncertain. Trimming removed 10 bases at V and 7 bases at J, with 14 bases between. CDR1 SNHLY and CDR2 FYNNEI come from the germline V gene. The CDR3 runs 13 residues.